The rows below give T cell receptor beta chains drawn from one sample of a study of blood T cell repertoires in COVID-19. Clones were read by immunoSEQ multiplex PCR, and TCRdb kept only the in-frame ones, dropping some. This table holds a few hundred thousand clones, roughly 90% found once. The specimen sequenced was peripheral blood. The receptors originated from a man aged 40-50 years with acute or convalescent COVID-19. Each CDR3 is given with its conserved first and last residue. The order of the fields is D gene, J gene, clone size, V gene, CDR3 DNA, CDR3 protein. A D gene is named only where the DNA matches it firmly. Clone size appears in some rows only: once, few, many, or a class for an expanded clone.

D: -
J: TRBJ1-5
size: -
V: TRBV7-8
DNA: TGTGCCAGCAGCGAACACGATAGCAATCAGCCCCAGCATTTT
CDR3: CASSEHDSNQPQHF

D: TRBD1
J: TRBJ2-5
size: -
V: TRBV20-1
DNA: TGCAGTGTTCCGACAGGGCGGACCCAGTACTTC
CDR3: CSVPTGRTQYF

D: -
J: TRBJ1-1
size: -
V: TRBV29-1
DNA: TGCAGCGCCGGGAGGGGCAGGGAGTCCACTGAAGCTTTCTTT
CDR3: CSAGRGRESTEAFF

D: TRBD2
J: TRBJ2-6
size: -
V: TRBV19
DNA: TGTGCCAGTAGTAAAGTGGTCGGCGGGAGGTCCTCTGGGGCCAACGTCCTGACTTTC
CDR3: CASSKVVGGRSSGANVLTF

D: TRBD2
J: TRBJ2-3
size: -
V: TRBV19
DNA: TGTGCCAGTAGGTTCGGACTAGCCAATGATACGCAGTATTTT
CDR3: CASRFGLANDTQYF

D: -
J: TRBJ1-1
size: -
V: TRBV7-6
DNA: TGTGCCAGCAGCCGGGGGGGAGTCGTGGGGAACACTGAAGCTTTCTTT
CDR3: CASSRGGVVGNTEAFF

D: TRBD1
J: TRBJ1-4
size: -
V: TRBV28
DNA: TGTGCCAGCAGAAACCAGGACAGGGTCAAATGGACTAATGAAAAACTGTTTTTT
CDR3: CASRNQDRVKWTNEKLFF

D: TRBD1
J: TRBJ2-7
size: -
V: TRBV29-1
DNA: TGCAGCGGGACAGGGGCTGGTTCCTACGAGCAGTACTTC
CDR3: CSGTGAGSYEQYF

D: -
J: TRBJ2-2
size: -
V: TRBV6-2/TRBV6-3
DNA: TGTGCCAGCAGTTACGGCGGGGTGGACACCGGGGAGCTGTTTTTT
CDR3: CASSYGGVDTGELFF

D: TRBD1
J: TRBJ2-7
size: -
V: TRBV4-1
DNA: TGCGCCAGCAGCCTGTTAGGGACAGGGTCCTACGAGCAGTACTTC
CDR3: CASSLLGTGSYEQYF

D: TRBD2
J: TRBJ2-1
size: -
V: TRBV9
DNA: TGTGCCAGCAGCGGAACGGCGGGAGGAGCCTACAATGAGCAGTTCTTC
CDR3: CASSGTAGGAYNEQFF

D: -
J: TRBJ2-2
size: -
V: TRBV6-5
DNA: TGTGCCAGCACAGGGCGGGGAAACACCGGGGAGCTGTTTTTT
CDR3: CASTGRGNTGELFF

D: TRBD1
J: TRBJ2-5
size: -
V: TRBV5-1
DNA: TGCGCCAGCAGCTTTGCCTACATCAGGACAGGGCGGGTACAAGAGACCCAGTACTTC
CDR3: CASSFAYIRTGRVQETQYF

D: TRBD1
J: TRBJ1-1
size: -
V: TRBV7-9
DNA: TGTGCCAGCAGCATACAGACAGGGGGTCCGGCCACTGAAGCTTTCTTT
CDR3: CASSIQTGGPATEAFF

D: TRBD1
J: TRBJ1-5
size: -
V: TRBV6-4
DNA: TGTGCCAGCAGTGAAAACGACAGGGCGGGCCAGCCCCAGCATTTT
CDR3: CASSENDRAGQPQHF

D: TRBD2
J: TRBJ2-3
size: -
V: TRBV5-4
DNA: TGTGCCAGCAGCGGGACGCCAAGCGGGGGGGCCACAGATACGCAGTATTTT
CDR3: CASSGTPSGGATDTQYF

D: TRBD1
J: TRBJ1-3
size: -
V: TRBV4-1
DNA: TGCGCCAGCAGCCAAAAGGGACAGTCCTCTGGAAACACCATATATTTT
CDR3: CASSQKGQSSGNTIYF

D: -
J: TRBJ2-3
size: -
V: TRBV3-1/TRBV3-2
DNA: TGTGCCAGCAGCCAAGAGCAGGATAAAGATACGCAGTATTTT
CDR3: CASSQEQDKDTQYF

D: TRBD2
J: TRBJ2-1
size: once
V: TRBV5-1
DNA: TGCGCCAGCAACAAGCGGGAGGGGAATGAGCAGTTCTTC
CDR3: CASNKREGNEQFF

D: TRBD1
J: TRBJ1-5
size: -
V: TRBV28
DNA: TGTGCCAGTGACAGGGCCTACGGCAATCAGCCCCAGCATTTT
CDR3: CASDRAYGNQPQHF

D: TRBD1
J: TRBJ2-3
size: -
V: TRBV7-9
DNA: TGTGCCAGCAGCTTGGGACAGGCTAGCACAGATACGCAGTATTTT
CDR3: CASSLGQASTDTQYF

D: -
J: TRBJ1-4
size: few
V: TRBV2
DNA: TGTGCCAGCTCGACAGAAGCCGACGAAAAACTGTTTTTT
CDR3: CASSTEADEKLFF

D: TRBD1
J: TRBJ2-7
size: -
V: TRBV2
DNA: TGTGCCAGCAGTGTAGCAGGGGGCTACTACGAGCAGTACTTC
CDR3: CASSVAGGYYEQYF

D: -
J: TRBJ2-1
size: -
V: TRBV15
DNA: TGTGCCACCAGCAGAGACCTAGGAGCGGTATACAATGAGCAGTTCTTC
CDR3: CATSRDLGAVYNEQFF

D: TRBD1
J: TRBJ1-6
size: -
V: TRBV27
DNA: TGTGCCAGCAGACGCCCGGGACAGGACAATAATTCACCCCTCCACTTT
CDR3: CASRRPGQDNNSPLHF

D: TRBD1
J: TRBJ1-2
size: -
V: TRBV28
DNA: TGTGCCAGCAGTCTCCCGGACAGGGCTAACTATGGCTACACCTTC
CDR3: CASSLPDRANYGYTF